Below are 15 T cell receptor beta chains sequenced from a single sample in a study of blood T cell repertoires in COVID-19. The protocol was immunoSEQ multiplex PCR, while the TCRdb copy is restricted to in-frame clones and leaves out a portion. This table has about half a million clones, roughly nine tenths appearing once. Sequences were obtained from peripheral blood. The receptor set was obtained from a man between 18 and 29 years old with COVID-19, enrolled during active disease.

The rearrangement uses TRBV5-1 and TRBJ1-4; 9 bases agree with TRBD1. CDR1 and CDR2 from the germline V gene are SGHRS and YFSETQ. CDR3 length: 15 amino acids. V was clipped by 3 bases and J by 6 bases; unmatched bases: 6. The CDR3 DNA reads TGCGCCAGCAGCTCGAACCGGGACAGGGATGAAAAACTGTTTTTT. This translates into CASSSNRDRDEKLFF.

The CDR3 spells CASSSGLAGDLKETQYF. CDR3 bases: TGTGCCAGCAGCTCCGGACTAGCGGGGGACCTAAAAGAGACCCAGTACTTC. The chain is built from TRBV4-2 and TRBJ2-5; 13 nucleotides match TRBD2. Germline CDR1 reads LGHNA; CDR2 reads YNFKEQ. The V segment lost 5 bases and the J segment 3 bases; nucleotides outside the gene matches: 9. CDR3 length: 17 amino acids.

The gene calls are TRBV7-2 and TRBJ2-7, with a tentative D call TRBD1 (5 bases). Germline V gene data show CDR1 as SGHTA and CDR2 as FQGNSA. This CDR3 has 14 amino acids. V was shortened by 3 bases and J by 3 bases, with 12 bases between the two germline ends. CDR3 nucleotide sequence: TGTGCCAGCAGCTTGGATTTACAGGACTACGAGCAGTACTTC. The encoded protein is CASSLDLQDYEQYF.

The genes are TRBV28 and TRBJ2-1; a possible D gene is TRBD2 (6 bases). Per germline, CDR1 MDHEN and CDR2 SYDVKM. The germline V and J ends were trimmed by 4 bases and 13 bases, with 11 bases remaining between them. The CDR3 spans 11 residues. The CDR3 region is CASSSPGGQFF. The CDR3 DNA sequence: TGTGCCAGCAGTTCTCCCGGGGGACAGTTCTTC.

The chain joins TRBV6-2 or TRBV6-3 to TRBJ2-6; possibly TRBD1 for D (5 bases). Germline-derived CDR1 and CDR2 are MNHEY and SVGEGT. Trimming stripped 2 bases from V and 2 bases from J, with 7 bases between. CDR3 length: 15 amino acids. The CDR3 sequence is CASSYQGTGANVLTF. The DNA of the CDR3 is TGTGCCAGCAGTTACCAGGGTACTGGGGCCAACGTCCTGACTTTC.

This rearrangement joins TRBV14 to TRBJ2-1; unclear D gene. CDR1 is SGHDN, CDR2 FVKESK, per germline. This CDR3 has 12 residues. V dropped 6 bases and J dropped 8 bases, with 11 bases sitting between them. The CDR3 here is CASRSRSHEQFF. CDR3 nucleotides: TGTGCCAGCAGGTCTAGATCCCATGAGCAGTTCTTC. The whole variable domain, remainder taken from reference TRBV14 and TRBJ2-1, is EAGVTQFPSHSVIEKGQTVTLRCDPISGHDNLYWYRRVMGKEIKFLLHFVKESKQDESGMPNNRFLAERTGGTYSTLKVQPAELEDSGVYFCASRSRSHEQFFGPGTRLTVL.

This clone came up many times. The chain is built from TRBV6-5 and TRBJ1-2, with D uncertain. Trimming pared 5 bases from V and 3 bases from J, leaving 10 bases between. The V gene's germline CDR1 is MNHEY and CDR2 SVGAGI. This CDR3 has 13 residues. In DNA, the CDR3 is TGTGCCAGCAGTAACCCCACAGACTATGGCTACACCTTC. Protein sequence: CASSNPTDYGYTF.

This rearrangement joins TRBV6-6 to TRBJ2-3; TRBD1 agrees at 8 bases. The J segment lost 5 bases and the V segment lost 6 bases, leaving 10 bases of the junction unmatched. Germline-derived CDR1 and CDR2 are MNHNY and SVGAGI (reference sequence). The CDR3 runs 15 residues. The CDR3 protein is CASSTRDRWEDTQYF. As DNA, the CDR3 is TGTGCCAGCAGCACCCGGGACAGGTGGGAAGATACGCAGTATTTT.

This chain links TRBV7-9 with TRBJ2-1, with 8 bases lining up with TRBD2. Germline assignment: CDR1 SEHNR and CDR2 FQNEAQ (reference sequence). The V gene end was trimmed by 2 bases and the J gene end by 6 bases; junction bases not matched to a gene: 12. CDR3 length: 17 amino acids. CDR3 sequence (DNA): TGTGCCAGCAGCTTAATCAGGGGTACTAGCGGACGCAATGAGCAGTTCTTC. Protein: CASSLIRGTSGRNEQFF.

This CDR3 reads CASSVGPGGAGGYNEQFF. In DNA, the CDR3 is TGTGCCAGCAGCGTAGGCCCCGGGGGAGCGGGGGGCTACAATGAGCAGTTCTTC. The rearrangement links TRBV9 to TRBJ2-1, with 9 positions matching TRBD2. This CDR3 is 18 amino acids long. Trimming took 0 bases from V and 3 from J; bases not matched to a gene: 10. Germline CDR1 SGDLS, CDR2 YYNGEE.

The genes are TRBV27 and TRBJ2-1, with 13 positions matching TRBD2. This CDR3 is built from 17 residues. V shed 4 bases and J 2 bases; nucleotides not matched to a gene: 5. Germline V CDR1 and CDR2: MNHEY, SMNVEV (reference sequence). The CDR3 DNA is TGTGCCAGCAGTTCCCTTACTAGCGGGAGGGCCTACAATGAGCAGTTCTTC. Protein: CASSSLTSGRAYNEQFF.

The rearrangement uses TRBV10-3 and TRBJ2-1; perhaps TRBD1 as D (5 bases). The length of the CDR3 is 12 residues. Trimming cost V 4 bases and J 9 bases, with 10 bases left between them. The V gene's germline CDR1 is ENHRY and CDR2 SYGVKD. The CDR3 coding sequence is TGTGCCATCAGTGCGGTAGGGGCTGAGCAGTTCTTC. It is translated as CAISAVGAEQFF.

V and J are TRBV6-6 and TRBJ2-7; D is possibly TRBD1 (6 bases). This CDR3 region has 15 residues. Germline assignment: CDR1 MNHNY and CDR2 SVGAGI (reference sequence). Trimming removed 7 bases at V and 2 bases at J, with 18 bases between. In nucleotides, the CDR3 is TGTGCCAGCAACAACCCGTCCGGGACAACCTACGAGCAGTACTTC. This translates into CASNNPSGTTYEQYF.

This clone was counted only a few times. The chain couples TRBV7-2 to TRBJ2-1; 12 bases agree with TRBD2. CDR1 is SGHTA and CDR2 is FQGNSA in the germline V gene. The CDR3 extends over 18 amino acids. V trimming: 4 bases; J trimming: 8 bases; junction bases outside the gene matches: 15. The CDR3 bases are TGTGCCAGCAGCTCTCCGGTAGGGGAACTAGCGGGAGGCCATGAGCAGTTCTTC. This encodes CASSSPVGELAGGHEQFF. Full variable domain (outside the CDR3, taken from reference TRBV7-2 and TRBJ2-1): GAGVSQSPSNKVTEKGKDVELRCDPISGHTALYWYRQSLGQGLEFLIYFQGNSAPDKSGLPSDRFSAERTGGSVSTLTIQRTQQEDSAVYLCASSSPVGELAGGHEQFFGPGTRLTVL.

This clone is a singleton in its sample. The rearrangement links TRBV4-2 to TRBJ2-2; possibly TRBD2 for D (5 bases). Germline-derived CDR1 and CDR2 are LGHNA and YNFKEQ. The V and J ends lost 2 bases and 5 bases respectively, with 12 bases between them. CDR3 length equals 15 residues. The chain's CDR3 is CASSQSQLVTGELFF. The CDR3 DNA is TGTGCCAGCAGCCAATCCCAACTAGTAACCGGGGAGCTGTTTTTT.